The present T cell receptor (beta chain) was sequenced within a study of blood T cells in healthy people across ages. Overall study results and limits: Because sorting was not performed, PBMCs prevented conclusive naive versus antigen-experienced comparison. When set beside aged donors, long-lived donors presented more naive CD4+ cells and higher diversity.

For the second PCR, which ran for about 7 to 11 cycles, a sample-barcoded 5' primer and a J-beta primer mix were used. TCRdb re-derived calls from the 5' RACE reads in MiXCR, one entry per CDR3 protein. The sample has 1.5 million to 2 million distinct CDR3 sequences, roughly 27% seen once. Each donor supplied about 9.6 milliliters of peripheral blood. After removal of 3 bases from V and 1 base from J, the junction contained 7 bases not matched to a gene. CDR3 length: 16 amino acids. Germline CDR1 and CDR2: SGDLS and YYNGEE. Details on this clonotype: Its antigen is currently unknown.

Material: blood. This chain links TRBV9 with TRBJ2-1; 7 nucleotides line up with TRBD1. This receptor was identified in a woman aged 25-40 years in good health. CDR3: CASSARQGGSYNEQFF. As DNA, the CDR3 is TGTGCCAGCAGCGCCCGACAGGGTGGGTCCTACAATGAGCAGTTCTTC.